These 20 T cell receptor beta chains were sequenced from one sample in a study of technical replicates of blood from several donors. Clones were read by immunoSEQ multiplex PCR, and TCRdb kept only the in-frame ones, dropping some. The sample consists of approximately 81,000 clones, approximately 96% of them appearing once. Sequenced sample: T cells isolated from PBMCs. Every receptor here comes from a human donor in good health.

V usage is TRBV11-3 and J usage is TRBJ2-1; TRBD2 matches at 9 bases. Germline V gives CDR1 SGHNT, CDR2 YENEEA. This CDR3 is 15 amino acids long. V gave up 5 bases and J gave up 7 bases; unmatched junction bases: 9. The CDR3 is CASSTRLAVTNEQFF. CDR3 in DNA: TGTGCCAGCAGCACCCGACTAGCGGTAACTAATGAGCAGTTCTTC.

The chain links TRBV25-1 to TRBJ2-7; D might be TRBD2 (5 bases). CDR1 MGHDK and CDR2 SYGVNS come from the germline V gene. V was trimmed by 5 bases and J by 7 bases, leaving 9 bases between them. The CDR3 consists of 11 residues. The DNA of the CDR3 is TGTGCCAGCAGTAACACGGGAGAGCAGTACTTC. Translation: CASSNTGEQYF.

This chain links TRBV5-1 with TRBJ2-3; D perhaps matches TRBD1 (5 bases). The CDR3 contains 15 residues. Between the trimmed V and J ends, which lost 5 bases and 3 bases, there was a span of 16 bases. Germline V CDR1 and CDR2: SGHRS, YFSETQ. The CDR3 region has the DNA TGCGCCAGCAGAAGCACAGGCTTCGGGACAGATACGCAGTATTTT. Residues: CASRSTGFGTDTQYF.

In DNA, the CDR3 is TGCAGCGTTGATCCAGGGTCTTCTGGAAACACCATATATTTT. Residues: CSVDPGSSGNTIYF. The chain uses TRBV29-1 and TRBJ1-3; maybe TRBD1 (5 bases). Deletions cut 3 bases from V and 1 base from J, with 10 bases between. Germline CDR1 and CDR2: SQVTM and ANQGSEA. The CDR3 totals 14 residues.

CDR3 loop: CASTLGGLDYEQYF. CDR3 nucleotide sequence: TGCGCCAGCACCCTCGGCGGATTAGACTACGAGCAGTACTTC. The V gene is TRBV5-1, the J gene TRBJ2-7; D remains ambiguous. This CDR3 contains 14 residues. Trimming removed 6 bases at V and 3 bases at J, with 16 bases between. Germline V gene data show CDR1 as SGHRS and CDR2 as YFSETQ.

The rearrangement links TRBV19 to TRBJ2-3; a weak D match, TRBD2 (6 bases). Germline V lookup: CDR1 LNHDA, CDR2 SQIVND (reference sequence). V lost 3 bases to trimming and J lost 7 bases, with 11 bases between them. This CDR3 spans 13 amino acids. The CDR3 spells CASSIFRGNTQYF. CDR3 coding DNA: TGTGCCAGTAGTATTTTTCGGGGGAATACGCAGTATTTT.

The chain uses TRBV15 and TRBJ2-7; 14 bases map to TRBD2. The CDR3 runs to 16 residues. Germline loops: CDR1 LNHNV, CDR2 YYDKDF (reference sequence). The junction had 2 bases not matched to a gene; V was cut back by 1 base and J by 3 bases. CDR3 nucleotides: TGTGCCACCAGCAGAGGGACTAGCGGGGGGAGCTACGAGCAGTACTTC. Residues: CATSRGTSGGSYEQYF.

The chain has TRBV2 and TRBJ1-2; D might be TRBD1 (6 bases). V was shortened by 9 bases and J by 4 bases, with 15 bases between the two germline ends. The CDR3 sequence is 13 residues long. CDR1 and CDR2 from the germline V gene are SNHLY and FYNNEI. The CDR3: CASPRDKSYGYTF. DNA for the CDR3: TGTGCCAGTCCCCGGGACAAGAGCTATGGCTACACCTTC.

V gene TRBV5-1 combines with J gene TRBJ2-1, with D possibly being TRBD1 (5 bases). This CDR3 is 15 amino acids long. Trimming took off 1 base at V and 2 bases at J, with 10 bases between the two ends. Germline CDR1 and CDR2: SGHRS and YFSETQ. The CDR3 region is CASSLQGSPYNEQFF. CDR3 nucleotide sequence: TGCGCCAGCAGCTTGCAGGGATCCCCCTACAATGAGCAGTTCTTC.

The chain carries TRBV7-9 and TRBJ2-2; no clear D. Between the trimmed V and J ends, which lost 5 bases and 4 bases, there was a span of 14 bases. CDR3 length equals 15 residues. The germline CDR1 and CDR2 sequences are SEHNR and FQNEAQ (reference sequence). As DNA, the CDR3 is TGTGCCAGCAGCCCCCAGTTCCCGGGCACCGGGGAGCTGTTTTTT. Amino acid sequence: CASSPQFPGTGELFF. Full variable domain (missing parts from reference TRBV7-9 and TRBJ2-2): DTGVSQNPRHKITKRGQNVTFRCDPISEHNRLYWYRQTLGQGPEFLTYFQNEAQLEKSRLLSDRFSAERPKGSFSTLEIQRTEQGDSAMYLCASSPQFPGTGELFFGEGSRLTVL.

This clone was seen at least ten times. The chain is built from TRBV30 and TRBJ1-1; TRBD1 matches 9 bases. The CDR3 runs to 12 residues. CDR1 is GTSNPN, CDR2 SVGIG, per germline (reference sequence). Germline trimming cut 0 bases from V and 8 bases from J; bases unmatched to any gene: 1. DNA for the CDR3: TGTGCCTGGAGTGTACAGGGGGCGGAAGCTTTCTTT. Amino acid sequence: CAWSVQGAEAFF.

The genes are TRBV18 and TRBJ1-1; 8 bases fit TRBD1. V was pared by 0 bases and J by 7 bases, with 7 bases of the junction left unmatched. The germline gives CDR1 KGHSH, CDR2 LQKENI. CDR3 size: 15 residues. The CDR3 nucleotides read TGTGCCAGCTCACCACCATCGACAGGGGCGAATGAAGCTTTCTTT. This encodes CASSPPSTGANEAFF.

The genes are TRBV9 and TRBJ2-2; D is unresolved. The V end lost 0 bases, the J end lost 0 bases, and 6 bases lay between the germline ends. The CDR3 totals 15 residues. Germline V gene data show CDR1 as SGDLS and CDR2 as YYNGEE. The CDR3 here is CASSVGVTNTGELFF. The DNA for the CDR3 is TGTGCCAGCAGCGTAGGAGTAACGAACACCGGGGAGCTGTTTTTT.

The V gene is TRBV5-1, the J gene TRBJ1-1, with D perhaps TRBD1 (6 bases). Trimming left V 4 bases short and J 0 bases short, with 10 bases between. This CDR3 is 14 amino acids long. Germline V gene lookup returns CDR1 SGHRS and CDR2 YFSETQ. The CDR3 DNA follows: TGCGCCAGCAGCGCTGGGACATTGAACACTGAAGCTTTCTTT. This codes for CASSAGTLNTEAFF.

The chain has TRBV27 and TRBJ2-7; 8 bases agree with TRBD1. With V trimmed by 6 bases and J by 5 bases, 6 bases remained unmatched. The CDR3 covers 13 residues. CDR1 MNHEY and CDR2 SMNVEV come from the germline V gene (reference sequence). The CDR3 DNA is TGTGCCAGCAGCCGGGGACAGGTTAACGAGCAGTACTTC. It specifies CASSRGQVNEQYF.

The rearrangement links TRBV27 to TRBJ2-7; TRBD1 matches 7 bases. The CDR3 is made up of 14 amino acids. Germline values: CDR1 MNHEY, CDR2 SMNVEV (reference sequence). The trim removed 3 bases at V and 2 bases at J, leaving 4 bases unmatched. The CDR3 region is CASSLDRITYEQYF. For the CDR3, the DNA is TGTGCCAGCAGTTTGGACAGGATCACCTACGAGCAGTACTTC.

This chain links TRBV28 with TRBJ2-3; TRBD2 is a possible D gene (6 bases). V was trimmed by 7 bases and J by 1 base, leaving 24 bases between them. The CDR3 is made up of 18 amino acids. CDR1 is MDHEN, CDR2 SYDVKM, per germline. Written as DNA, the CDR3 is TGTGCCAGCAACATGTTGGTCGCGCGGGGTGGAGGCACAGATACGCAGTATTTT. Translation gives CASNMLVARGGGTDTQYF.

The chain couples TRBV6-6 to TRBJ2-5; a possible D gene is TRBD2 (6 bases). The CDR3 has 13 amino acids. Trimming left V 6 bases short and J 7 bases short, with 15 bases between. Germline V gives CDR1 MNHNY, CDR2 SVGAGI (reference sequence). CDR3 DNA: TGTGCCAGCAGGCTGTTAGGTAGCGGGACCCAGTACTTC. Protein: CASRLLGSGTQYF.

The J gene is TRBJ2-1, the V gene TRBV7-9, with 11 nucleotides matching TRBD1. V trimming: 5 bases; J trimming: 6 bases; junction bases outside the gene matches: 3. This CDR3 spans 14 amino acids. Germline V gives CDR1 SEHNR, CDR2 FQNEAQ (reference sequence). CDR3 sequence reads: CASSQGQGVNEQFF. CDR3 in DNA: TGTGCCAGCAGCCAGGGACAGGGGGTCAATGAGCAGTTCTTC.

The DNA for the CDR3 is TGTGCCAGCAGCTCTATCTCGGGGGAGGCTGAAGCTTTCTTT. As protein: CASSSISGEAEAFF. The V gene is TRBV7-3, the J gene TRBJ1-1; D is possibly TRBD1 (5 bases). V was shortened by 4 bases and J by 6 bases, with 15 bases between the two germline ends. CDR3 length: 14 amino acids. Germline CDR1 SGHTA, CDR2 FQGTGA.